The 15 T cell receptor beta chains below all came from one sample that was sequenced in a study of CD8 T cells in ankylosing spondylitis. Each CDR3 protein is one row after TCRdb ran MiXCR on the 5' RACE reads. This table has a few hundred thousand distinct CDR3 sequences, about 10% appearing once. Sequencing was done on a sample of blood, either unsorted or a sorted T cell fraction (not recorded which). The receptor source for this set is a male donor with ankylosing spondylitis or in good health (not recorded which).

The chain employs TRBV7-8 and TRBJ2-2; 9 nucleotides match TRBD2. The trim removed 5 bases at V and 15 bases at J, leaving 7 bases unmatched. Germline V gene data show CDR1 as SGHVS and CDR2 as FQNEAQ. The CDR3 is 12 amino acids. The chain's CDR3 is CASSPDAGGVFF. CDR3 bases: TGTGCCAGCAGCCCCGACGCGGGAGGGGTGTTTTTT.

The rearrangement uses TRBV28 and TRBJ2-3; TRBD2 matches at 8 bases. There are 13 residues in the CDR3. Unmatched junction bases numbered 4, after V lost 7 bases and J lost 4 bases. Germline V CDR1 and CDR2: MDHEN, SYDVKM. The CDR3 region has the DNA TGTGCCAGCAACCCCGGGGGGGCAGATACGCAGTATTTT. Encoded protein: CASNPGGADTQYF.

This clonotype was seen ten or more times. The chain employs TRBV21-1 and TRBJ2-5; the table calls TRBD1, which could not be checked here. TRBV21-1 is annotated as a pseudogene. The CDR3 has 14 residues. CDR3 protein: CASSKGKGKETQYF. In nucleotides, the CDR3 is TGTGCCAGCAGCAAAGGGAAGGGGAAAGAGACCCAGTACTTC.

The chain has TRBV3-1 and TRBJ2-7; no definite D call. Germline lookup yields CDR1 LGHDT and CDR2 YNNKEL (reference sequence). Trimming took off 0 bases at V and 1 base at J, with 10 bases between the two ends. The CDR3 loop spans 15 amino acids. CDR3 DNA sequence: TGTGCCAGCAGCCAAGATCCGGGCCCTTCCTACGAGCAGTACTTC. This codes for CASSQDPGPSYEQYF.

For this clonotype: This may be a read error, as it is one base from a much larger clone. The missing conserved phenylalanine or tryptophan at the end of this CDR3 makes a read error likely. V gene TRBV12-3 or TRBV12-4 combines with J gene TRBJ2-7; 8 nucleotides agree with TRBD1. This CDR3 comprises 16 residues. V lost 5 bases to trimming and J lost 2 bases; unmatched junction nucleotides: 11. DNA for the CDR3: TGTGCCAGCAGTCTTGGACAGGGTTCCTTCGCCTACGAGCAGTACCTC. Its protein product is CASSLGQGSFAYEQYL.

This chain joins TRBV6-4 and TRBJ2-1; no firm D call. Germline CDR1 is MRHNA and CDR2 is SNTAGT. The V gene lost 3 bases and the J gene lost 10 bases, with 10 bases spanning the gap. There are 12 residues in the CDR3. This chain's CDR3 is CASSEIRGEQFF. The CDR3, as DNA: TGTGCCAGCAGTGAAATTCGTGGAGAGCAGTTCTTC.

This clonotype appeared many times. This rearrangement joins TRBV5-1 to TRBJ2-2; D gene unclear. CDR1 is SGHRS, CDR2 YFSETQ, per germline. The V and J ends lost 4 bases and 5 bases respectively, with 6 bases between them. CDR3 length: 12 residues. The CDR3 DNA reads TGCGCCAGCAGCCTATTAACCGGGGAGCTGTTTTTT. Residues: CASSLLTGELFF.

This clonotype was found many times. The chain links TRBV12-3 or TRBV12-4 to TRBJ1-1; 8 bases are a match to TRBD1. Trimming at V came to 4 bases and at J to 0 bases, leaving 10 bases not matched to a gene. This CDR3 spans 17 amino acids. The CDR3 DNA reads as TGTGCCAGCAGTTCGGTGACAGGGGACCTACTGAACACTGAAGCTTTCTTT. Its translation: CASSSVTGDLLNTEAFF.

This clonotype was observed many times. For the CDR3, the DNA is TGTGCCAGCAGTTTGAGTAGCGGGACCTACAATGAGCAGTTCTTC. Protein product: CASSLSSGTYNEQFF. This chain uses TRBV27 with TRBJ2-1; 8 bases agree with TRBD2. The CDR3 loop spans 15 amino acids. CDR1 and CDR2 from the germline V gene are MNHEY and SMNVEV (reference sequence). V was pared by 3 bases and J by 2 bases, with 3 bases of the junction left unmatched.

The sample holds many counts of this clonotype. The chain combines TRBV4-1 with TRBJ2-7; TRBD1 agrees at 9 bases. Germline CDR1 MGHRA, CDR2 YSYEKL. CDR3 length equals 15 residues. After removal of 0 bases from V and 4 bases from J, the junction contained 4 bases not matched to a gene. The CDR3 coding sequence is TGCGCCAGCAGCCAAGATGACAGGGGGTATTACGAGCAGTACTTC. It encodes CASSQDDRGYYEQYF.

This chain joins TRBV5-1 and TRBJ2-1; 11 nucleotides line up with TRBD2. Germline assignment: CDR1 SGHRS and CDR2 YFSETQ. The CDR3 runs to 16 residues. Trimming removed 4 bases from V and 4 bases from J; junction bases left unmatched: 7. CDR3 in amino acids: CASSALGLAEYNEQFF. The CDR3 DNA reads TGCGCCAGCAGCGCTTTGGGACTAGCGGAGTACAATGAGCAGTTCTTC.

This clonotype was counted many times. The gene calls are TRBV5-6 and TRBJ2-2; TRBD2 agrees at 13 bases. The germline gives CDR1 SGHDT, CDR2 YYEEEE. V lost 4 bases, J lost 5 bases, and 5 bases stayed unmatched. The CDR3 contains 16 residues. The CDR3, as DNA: TGTGCCAGCAGCAAACAGACTAGCGGGAGGACCGGGGAGCTGTTTTTT. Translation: CASSKQTSGRTGELFF.

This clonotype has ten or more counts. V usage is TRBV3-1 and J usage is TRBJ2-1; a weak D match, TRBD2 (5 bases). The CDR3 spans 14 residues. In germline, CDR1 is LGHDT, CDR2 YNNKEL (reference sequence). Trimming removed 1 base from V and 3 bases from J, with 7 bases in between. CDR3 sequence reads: CASSQGDYYNEQFF. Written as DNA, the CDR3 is TGTGCCAGCAGCCAAGGTGACTACTACAATGAGCAGTTCTTC.

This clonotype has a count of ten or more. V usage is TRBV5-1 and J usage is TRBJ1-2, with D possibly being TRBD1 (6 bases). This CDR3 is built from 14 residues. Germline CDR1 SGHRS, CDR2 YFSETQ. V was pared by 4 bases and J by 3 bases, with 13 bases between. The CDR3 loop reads CASSVYRADYGYTF. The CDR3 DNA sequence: TGCGCCAGCAGCGTTTACAGGGCGGACTATGGCTACACCTTC.

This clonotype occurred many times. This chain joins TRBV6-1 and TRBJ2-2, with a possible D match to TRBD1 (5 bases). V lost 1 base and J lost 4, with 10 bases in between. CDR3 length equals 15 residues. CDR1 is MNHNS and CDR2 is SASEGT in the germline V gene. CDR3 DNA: TGTGCCAGCAGTGAAGGCAGGGCGGTCACCGGGGAGCTGTTTTTT. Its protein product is CASSEGRAVTGELFF.